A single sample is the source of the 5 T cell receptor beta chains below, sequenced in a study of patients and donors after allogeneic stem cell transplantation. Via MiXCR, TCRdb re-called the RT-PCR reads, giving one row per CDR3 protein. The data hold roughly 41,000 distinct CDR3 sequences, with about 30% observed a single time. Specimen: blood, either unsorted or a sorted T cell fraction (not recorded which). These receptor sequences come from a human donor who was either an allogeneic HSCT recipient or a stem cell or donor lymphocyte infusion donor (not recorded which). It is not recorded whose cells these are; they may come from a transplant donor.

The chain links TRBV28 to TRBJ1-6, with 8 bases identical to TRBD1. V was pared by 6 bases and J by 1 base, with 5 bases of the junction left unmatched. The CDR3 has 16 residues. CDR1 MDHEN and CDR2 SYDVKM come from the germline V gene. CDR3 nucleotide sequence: TGTGCCAGCAGCTGGGACAGGAGGTCCTATAATTCACCCCTCCACTTT. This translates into CASSWDRRSYNSPLHF. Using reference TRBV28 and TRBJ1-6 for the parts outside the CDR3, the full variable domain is DVKVTQSSRYLVKRTGEKVFLECVQDMDHENMFWYRQDPGLGLRLIYFSYDVKMKEKGDIPEGYSVSREKKERFSLILESASTNQTSMYLCASSWDRRSYNSPLHFGNGTRLTVT.

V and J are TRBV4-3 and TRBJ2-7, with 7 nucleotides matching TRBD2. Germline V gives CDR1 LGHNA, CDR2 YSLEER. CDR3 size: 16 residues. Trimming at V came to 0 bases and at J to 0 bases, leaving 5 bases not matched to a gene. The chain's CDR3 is CASSQEASGISYEQYF. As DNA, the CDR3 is TGCGCCAGCAGCCAAGAGGCTAGCGGAATCTCCTACGAGCAGTACTTC.

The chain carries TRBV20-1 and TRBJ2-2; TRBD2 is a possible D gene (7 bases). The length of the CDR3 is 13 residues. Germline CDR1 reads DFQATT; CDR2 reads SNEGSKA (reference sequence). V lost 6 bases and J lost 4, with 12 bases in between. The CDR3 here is CSAKAGATGELFF. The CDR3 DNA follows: TGCAGTGCCAAGGCGGGGGCCACCGGGGAGCTGTTTTTT.

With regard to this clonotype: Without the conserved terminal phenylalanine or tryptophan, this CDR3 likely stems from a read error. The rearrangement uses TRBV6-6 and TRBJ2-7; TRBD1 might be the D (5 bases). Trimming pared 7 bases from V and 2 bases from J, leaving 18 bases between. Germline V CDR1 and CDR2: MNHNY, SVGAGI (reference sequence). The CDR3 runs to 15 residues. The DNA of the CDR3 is TGTGCCAGCACCCTGGTAGGGGCTTTCCCCTACGAGCAGTACTAC. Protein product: CASTLVGAFPYEQYY.

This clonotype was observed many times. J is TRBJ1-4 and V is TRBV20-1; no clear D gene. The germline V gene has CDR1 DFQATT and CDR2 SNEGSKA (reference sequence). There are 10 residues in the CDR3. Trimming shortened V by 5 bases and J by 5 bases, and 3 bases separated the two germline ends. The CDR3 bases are TGCAGTGCTGCCAATGAAAAACTGTTTTTT. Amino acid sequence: CSAANEKLFF.